Below are 14 T cell receptor beta chains sequenced from a single sample in a study of T cells in localized non-small cell lung cancer. Sequencing used immunoSEQ multiplex PCR; TCRdb keeps in-frame clones, though not all of them. The sample holds fewer than 30,000 clones, roughly 88% seen once. The sample here was peripheral blood, taken before any cancer treatment. These receptors all come from a woman aged 35-70 years with stage I lung adenocarcinoma.

V and J are TRBV7-8 and TRBJ2-7; TRBD1 aligns across 8 bases. In germline, CDR1 is SGHVS, CDR2 FQNEAQ. This CDR3 spans 15 amino acids. V was pared by 3 bases and J by 4 bases, with 8 bases of the junction left unmatched. The CDR3 coding sequence is TGTGCCAGCAGCTTTCGGACAGGGTCGACATACGAGCAGTACTTC. Protein: CASSFRTGSTYEQYF.

This chain uses TRBV21-1 with TRBJ1-3. TRBV21-1 is tagged as a pseudogene. There are 14 residues in the CDR3. The CDR3 here is CATPPGHSGNTIYF. The DNA for the CDR3 is TGTGCCACCCCGCCGGGGCACTCTGGAAACACCATATATTTT.

This clone is medium-sized by share. The J gene is TRBJ2-1, the V gene TRBV6-4, with 11 bases that match TRBD1. The CDR3 is 16 amino acids. Trimming removed 3 bases from V and 4 bases from J; junction bases left unmatched: 5. The V gene's germline CDR1 is MRHNA and CDR2 SNTAGT. CDR3 nucleotide sequence: TGTGCCAGCAGTGAAGCCGGGACAGGGGGATACAATGAGCAGTTCTTC. Protein: CASSEAGTGGYNEQFF.

J is TRBJ2-1 and V is TRBV4-2, with D possibly TRBD1 on 5 matching bases. Germline loops: CDR1 LGHNA, CDR2 YNFKEQ. The CDR3 length is 13 residues. V was cut by 0 bases and J by 7 bases, with 7 bases left in between. CDR3 sequence: CASSQEGANEQFF. Here the CDR3 DNA reads TGTGCCAGCAGCCAAGAAGGGGCGAATGAGCAGTTCTTC.

The J gene is TRBJ1-5, the V gene TRBV6-4; 10 bases match TRBD1. The CDR3 loop spans 15 amino acids. Germline values: CDR1 MRHNA, CDR2 SNTAGT. The V segment lost 2 bases and the J segment 2 bases; nucleotides outside the gene matches: 0. The CDR3, as DNA: TGTGCCAGCAGTGACGGGACAGGGGGCAATCAGCCCCAGCATTTT. Residues: CASSDGTGGNQPQHF.

The chain has TRBV11-2 and TRBJ1-2; D gene uncertain. Trimming took 5 bases from V and 0 from J, leaving 7 bases between them. CDR3 length: 13 amino acids. Germline CDR1 reads SGHAT; CDR2 reads FQNNGV. The CDR3 reads CASSPGSNYGYTF. CDR3 in DNA: TGTGCCAGCAGCCCGGGCTCTAACTATGGCTACACCTTC.

J is TRBJ2-5 and V is TRBV18; the match to TRBD2 covers 7 bases. Per the germline V gene, CDR1 is KGHSH and CDR2 is LQKENI. The CDR3 spans 15 residues. Unmatched junction bases numbered 6, after V lost 3 bases and J lost 2 bases. CDR3 sequence reads: CASSPNIGGQETQYF. The CDR3 region has the DNA TGTGCCAGCTCACCGAACATCGGGGGGCAAGAGACCCAGTACTTC.

The V gene is TRBV28, the J gene TRBJ2-7; D may be TRBD1 or TRBD2 (6 bases each). Germline CDR1 reads MDHEN; CDR2 reads SYDVKM. V dropped 6 bases and J dropped 3 bases, with 15 bases sitting between them. There are 14 residues in the CDR3. The CDR3 nucleotides are TGTGCCAGCAGCCAACAGGGAGGAGGCTACGAGCAGTACTTC. Translating gives CASSQQGGGYEQYF.

This chain connects TRBV28 to TRBJ2-3; TRBD1 agrees at 8 bases. Per germline, CDR1 MDHEN and CDR2 SYDVKM. CDR3 length equals 17 residues. V was clipped by 3 bases and J by 0 bases; unmatched bases: 8. CDR3 loop: CASSFSTTGASTDTQYF. CDR3 in DNA: TGTGCCAGCAGTTTCTCTACGACAGGGGCTAGCACAGATACGCAGTATTTT.

This chain's CDR3 is CASSSRRDSQSAQHF. The CDR3 DNA is TGTGCCAGCAGTTCCAGACGGGACAGCCAATCAGCCCAGCATTTT. The rearrangement uses TRBV6-6 and TRBJ1-5, with 7 bases fitting TRBD1. The junction had 14 bases not matched to a gene; V was cut back by 4 bases and J by 11 bases. The germline gives CDR1 MNHNY, CDR2 SVGAGI (reference sequence). This CDR3 comprises 15 residues.

The V gene is TRBV2, the J gene TRBJ1-5; the D gene is possibly TRBD1 (5 bases). The CDR3 is made up of 14 amino acids. The V end lost 7 bases, the J end lost 6 bases, and 16 bases lay between the germline ends. Germline V gene data show CDR1 as SNHLY and CDR2 as FYNNEI. Written as DNA, the CDR3 is TGTGCCAGCACCTTCCTCCCGGGGCGTCAGCCCCAGCATTTT. Translation: CASTFLPGRQPQHF.

The chain uses TRBV19 and TRBJ2-1, with TRBD1 matching over 9 bases. This CDR3 has 17 residues. CDR1 is LNHDA, CDR2 SQIVND, per germline (reference sequence). The J segment lost 0 bases and the V segment lost 6 bases, leaving 9 bases of the junction unmatched. In DNA, the CDR3 is TGTGCCAGTAGCCAACCCGGACAGGGGAGCTCCTACAATGAGCAGTTCTTC. It yields the protein CASSQPGQGSSYNEQFF.

This clone was detected a few times. V is TRBV27 and J is TRBJ1-1; TRBD1 aligns across 10 bases. This CDR3 comprises 15 residues. V lost 5 bases and J lost 6; bases outside the gene matches: 9. Germline V lookup: CDR1 MNHEY, CDR2 SMNVEV (reference sequence). The DNA of the CDR3 is TGTGCCAGCAGTCGGGACAGGGGTGTTTCTCCTGAAGCTTTCTTT. Encoded protein: CASSRDRGVSPEAFF.

This sequence joins TRBV18 and TRBJ2-3; D gene uncertain. Germline V gives CDR1 KGHSH, CDR2 LQKENI. The CDR3 spans 16 residues. Trimming took 0 bases from V and 2 from J, leaving 12 bases between them. The CDR3 here is CASSPPRQSNTDTQYF. As DNA, the CDR3 is TGTGCCAGCTCACCACCGAGACAAAGCAACACAGATACGCAGTATTTT.